This is a list of T cell receptor beta chains from one sample in a study of Ad26.COV2.S vaccination and SARS-CoV-2 variants. Profiling relied on immunoSEQ multiplex PCR, and the TCRdb table lists in-frame clones only, not all of them. In the table there are fewer than 400,000 clones, 75% to 90% of which are singletons. Sequencing used peripheral blood, obtained in a trial of Ad26.COV2.S vaccine versus placebo. These receptors were obtained from a person aged 18-60 years who received the Ad26.COV2.S COVID-19 vaccine or a placebo. CDR3s leave out the opening cysteine and the closing phenylalanine or tryptophan. The order of the fields is clone size, CDR3 length, V gene, J gene, CDR3 protein. Clone size is not always given. Where it is, it says once, few, many or a class for expanded clones.

.	11	TRBV13	TRBJ2-2	ASSWVDTGELF
.	14	TRBV7-2	TRBJ1-1	ASSLVSLYMNTEAF
.	12	TRBV5-1	TRBJ2-3	ASSSRQGPDTQY
.	12	TRBV4-3	TRBJ1-3	ASSQDQVGDTIY
.	13	TRBV5-4	TRBJ1-2	ASSPTGETNYGYT
once	17	TRBV27	TRBJ2-1	ASSPRLAGAFASYNEQF
.	11	TRBV3-1/TRBV3-2	TRBJ1-1	ASSQGMNTEAF
.	16	TRBV15	TRBJ2-5	ATSRTTPSGPRSETQY
.	11	TRBV5-1	TRBJ1-2	ASSPTLEGGYT
.	14	TRBV7-2	TRBJ2-1	ASSLYWRTDEDEQF
.	14	TRBV6-1	TRBJ2-3	ASSGLAGVYTDTQY
once	10	TRBV3-1/TRBV3-2	TRBJ1-1	ASSPQDRIVF
.	9	TRBV6-2/TRBV6-3	TRBJ1-1	ASSMGPKAF
.	13	TRBV6-5	TRBJ2-6	ASSYQSSGANVLT
once	14	TRBV27	TRBJ2-2	ASSLSGQGKAGELF
.	12	TRBV5-6	TRBJ1-6	ASSELQGWSPLH
.	14	TRBV5-8	TRBJ1-1	ASSWGDRDLNTEAF
.	15	TRBV10-3	TRBJ2-1	AISNPPRLAGENEQF
.	11	TRBV3-1/TRBV3-2	TRBJ1-6	ASSQDLGRPLH
.	9	TRBV6-5	TRBJ1-2	ASSRSYGYT
few	11	TRBV6-8	TRBJ1-6	AEGLGGDSPLH
.	11	TRBV7-2	TRBJ1-1	ASTEQSHTEAF
.	12	TRBV19	TRBJ1-1	ASSPGEMNTEAF
.	11	TRBV24-1	TRBJ1-2	ATSDDRGYGYT
.	14	TRBV4-3	TRBJ1-2	ASSQDLNRDGYGYT
.	14	TRBV5-6	TRBJ1-6	ASSLETGSWGSPLH
.	12	TRBV5-1	TRBJ2-5	ASSQGTAQETQY
.	12	TRBV19	TRBJ1-1	ASTTGELNTEAF
.	11	TRBV19	TRBJ1-2	ASIGAGESGYT
.	12	TRBV2	TRBJ2-5	ASSVRVGQETQY
.	12	TRBV2	TRBJ1-2	ASSSDRAFGGYT
once	14	TRBV4-2	TRBJ2-5	ASSQDIAGGQETQY
.	11	TRBV14	TRBJ2-1	ASSHSWGFEQF
.	14	TRBV20-1	TRBJ1-2	SASSPLTLANYGYT
.	12	TRBV19	TRBJ1-6	ASLNRALNSPLH
.	17	TRBV5-4	TRBJ2-1	ASSSPYGGLAGEYNEQF
.	12	TRBV10-3	TRBJ1-2	AISEGEGAGGYT
.	11	TRBV5-4	TRBJ1-2	ASRLGQARGYT
.	13	TRBV3-1/TRBV3-2	TRBJ2-7	ASSPFFSRGGEQY
.	13	TRBV9	TRBJ2-5	ASSPRTSDTETQY
.	14	TRBV5-1	TRBJ2-2	ASSPRTSLVTGELF
.	13	TRBV19	TRBJ1-2	ASSTSGEANYGYT
.	12	TRBV6-5	TRBJ1-5	ASSYDGAGQPQH
.	10	TRBV29-1	TRBJ2-1	SVKTSLLLQF
.	13	TRBV18	TRBJ1-5	ASSPSGSGVQPQH
.	14	TRBV7-2	TRBJ2-3	ASSKRPGLAGDTQY
.	12	TRBV7-8	TRBJ2-7	ASREGARSREQY
.	13	TRBV5-1	TRBJ2-2	ASSRGGENTGELF
.	12	TRBV5-1	TRBJ1-5	ASSLGDANQPQH
.	14	TRBV3-1/TRBV3-2	TRBJ1-1	ASSQGTGGGRTEAF
.	14	TRBV5-5	TRBJ2-5	ASSNPGLAKQETQY
.	14	TRBV27	TRBJ1-5	ASSGSATYSNQPQH
.	15	TRBV5-1	TRBJ1-4	ASSQGRGHPGNEKLF